Listed below are T cell receptor beta chains from one sample, sequenced in a study of blood T cell repertoires in COVID-19. Sequencing was performed with immunoSEQ multiplex PCR; in TCRdb, only in-frame clones are kept and a portion is missing. Among about 250,000 clones, about 79% were seen once, and the ten largest hold over 7.5%. The sequencing input was peripheral blood. These receptors were taken from a man at least 80 years old with acute or convalescent COVID-19. Each CDR3 is given with its conserved first and last residue. The D gene is left open where the match is weak. The size of a clone is reported for some rows only, either as once, few or many, or as a class for expanded clones.

v_gene,abundance,d_gene,len,j_gene,CDR3aa,CDR3nt
TRBV27,.,.,16,TRBJ2-3,CASSFSSGGITDTQYF,TGTGCCAGCAGTTTTTCCTCAGGGGGGATAACAGATACGCAGTATTTT
TRBV6-1,.,.,14,TRBJ2-3,CASSERLGGDTQYF,TGTGCCAGCAGTGAGCGGCTAGGGGGAGATACGCAGTATTTT
TRBV12-3/TRBV12-4,.,.,13,TRBJ1-2,CAITGKANYGYTF,TGTGCCATCACAGGGAAAGCTAACTATGGCTACACCTTC
TRBV5-4,.,TRBD1,15,TRBJ2-3,CASSTRTGEVDTQYF,TGTGCCAGCAGCACAAGGACAGGGGAGGTGGATACGCAGTATTTT
TRBV7-8,many,.,14,TRBJ1-5,CASSLGQFNQPQHF,TGTGCCAGCAGCTTAGGACAGTTTAATCAGCCCCAGCATTTT
TRBV18,few,.,12,TRBJ1-3,CASSPPADTIYF,TGTGCCAGCTCACCACCGGCCGACACCATATATTTT
TRBV11-3,.,TRBD2,17,TRBJ2-3,CASSSYSSGSLGDTQYF,TGTGCCAGCAGCTCCTATTCTAGCGGGAGTTTGGGTGATACGCAGTATTTT
TRBV9,.,.,14,TRBJ1-3,CASSADSSGNTIYF,TGTGCCAGCAGCGCCGACAGCTCTGGAAACACCATATATTTT
TRBV9,.,.,14,TRBJ1-3,CASSIRDAGNTIYF,TGTGCCAGCAGCATACGGGATGCTGGAAACACCATATATTTT
TRBV15,.,TRBD1,16,TRBJ2-4,CATSRDKHTGGSIQYF,TGTGCCACCAGCAGAGATAAGCATACAGGGGGCTCCATTCAGTACTTC
TRBV3-1/TRBV3-2,.,TRBD2,14,TRBJ2-3,CASSPAGGFDTQYF,TGTGCCAGCAGTCCAGCGGGAGGGTTTGATACGCAGTATTTT
TRBV24-1,.,.,13,TRBJ2-3,CATSAPGTDTQYF,TGTGCCACCAGTGCCCCGGGGACAGATACGCAGTATTTT
TRBV10-3,.,.,15,TRBJ2-3,CAISESGQRGDTQYF,TGTGCCATCAGTGAAAGTGGACAGCGGGGAGATACGCAGTATTTT
TRBV18,.,.,14,TRBJ1-5,CASSQGMEDQPQHF,TGTGCCAGCTCACAGGGGATGGAAGATCAGCCCCAGCATTTT
TRBV2,.,.,14,TRBJ1-6,CASRNRVSYSPLHF,TGTGCCAGTCGTAACAGGGTTTCGTATTCACCCCTCCACTTT
TRBV15,.,.,12,TRBJ2-1,CATSRALSPKFF,TGTGCCACCAGCAGAGCTCTGAGCCCAAAGTTCTTC
TRBV5-1,.,TRBD2,15,TRBJ2-7,CASSLTSGGLYEQYF,TGCGCCAGCAGCTTGACTAGCGGGGGACTCTACGAGCAGTACTTC
TRBV15,.,TRBD1,14,TRBJ1-6,CATSSGQGNSPLHF,TGTGCCACCAGTAGCGGACAGGGGAATTCACCCCTCCACTTT
TRBV7-9,.,.,15,TRBJ1-4,CASSVQESTNEKLFF,TGTGCCAGCAGCGTACAGGAGTCAACTAATGAAAAACTGTTTTTT
TRBV18,.,TRBD1,16,TRBJ1-3,CASSPFPGQAGNTIYF,TGTGCCAGCTCACCATTCCCGGGACAGGCTGGAAACACCATATATTTT